These 23 T cell receptor beta chains came from one sample sequenced in a study of shared clonotypes between healthy human individuals. Cells designated naive CD8 were CD45RO-negative and were positively selected for CCR7, with terminally differentiated effector memory CD45RA+ cells excluded. TCRdb's copy holds only in-frame clones and misses some; the assay was immunoSEQ multiplex PCR. Counted here are 1.5 million to 2.5 million clones, just under 95% occurring once; the ten biggest clones make up approximately 1%. Sequencing was done on a sample of naive CD8+ T cells sorted from blood. Source of these receptors: a man aged 18-30 years in good health.

The chain is built from TRBV6-5 and TRBJ2-5; D is unclear. Germline V lookup: CDR1 MNHEY, CDR2 SVGAGI. This CDR3 is 11 amino acids long. The germline V and J ends were trimmed by 6 bases and 5 bases, with 7 bases remaining between them. The DNA for the CDR3 is TGTGCCAGCAGGGCCGGGGAGACCCAGTACTTC. Translated, it gives CASRAGETQYF.

J is TRBJ1-5 and V is TRBV27; D not certain. This CDR3 region has 14 residues. CDR1 MNHEY and CDR2 SMNVEV come from the germline V gene (reference sequence). The V and J ends lost 8 bases and 0 bases respectively, with 11 bases between them. CDR3 sequence: CASRSRGSNQPQHF. CDR3 sequence (DNA): TGTGCCAGCCGATCGCGGGGTAGCAATCAGCCCCAGCATTTT.

The chain couples TRBV7-9 to TRBJ1-6; TRBD1 agrees at 9 bases. The CDR3 is 16 amino acids. The trim removed 0 bases at V and 10 bases at J, leaving 7 bases unmatched. Germline lookup yields CDR1 SEHNR and CDR2 FQNEAQ (reference sequence). CDR3: CASSLAKGTGFSPLHF. As DNA, the CDR3 is TGTGCCAGCAGCTTAGCAAAGGGGACAGGGTTCTCACCCCTCCACTTT.

This chain links TRBV9 with TRBJ1-1, with D possibly matching TRBD1 (5 bases). The V end was cut by 4 bases, the J end by 9 bases, with 13 bases between. This CDR3 comprises 12 residues. Germline CDR1 is SGDLS and CDR2 is YYNGEE. The DNA for the CDR3 is TGTGCCAGCAGCTCTCAGGGAGGACAAGCTTTCTTT. The encoded protein is CASSSQGGQAFF.

The chain joins TRBV2 to TRBJ2-7; weak D call: TRBD2 (6 bases). Germline lookup yields CDR1 SNHLY and CDR2 FYNNEI. Trimming left V 10 bases short and J 3 bases short, with 16 bases between. The CDR3 runs 13 residues. The CDR3 DNA is TGTGCCAACCGGAGGGACCTGCTCTACGAGCAGTACTTC. It is translated as CANRRDLLYEQYF.

Of note for this clone: The identical CDR3 is also encoded by other nucleotide sequences in the sample. The chain employs TRBV11-3 and TRBJ2-7, with 7 bases lining up with TRBD1. There are 13 residues in the CDR3. CDR1 SGHNT and CDR2 YENEEA come from the germline V gene. V trimming: 5 bases; J trimming: 2 bases; junction bases outside the gene matches: 3. This CDR3 reads CASSPGQAYEQYF. The CDR3 DNA reads TGTGCCAGCAGCCCCGGACAGGCCTACGAGCAGTACTTC. The full variable domain, completed using reference TRBV11-3 and TRBJ2-7, is EAGVVQSPRYKIIEKKQPVAFWCNPISGHNTLYWYLQNLGQGPELLIRYENEEAVDDSQLPKDRFSAERLKGVDSTLKIQPAELGDSAVYLCASSPGQAYEQYFGPGTRLTVT.

The CDR3 region is CASRGGTGANTEAFF. The CDR3, as DNA: TGTGCCAGCAGAGGAGGGACAGGGGCGAACACTGAAGCTTTCTTT. The rearrangement uses TRBV6-1 and TRBJ1-1; TRBD1 agrees at 10 bases. Per germline, CDR1 MNHNS and CDR2 SASEGT. The V gene end was trimmed by 6 bases and the J gene end by 1 base; junction bases not matched to a gene: 5. The CDR3 is 15 residues long.

This chain links TRBV7-9 with TRBJ2-1; weak D call: TRBD2 (6 bases). Germline values: CDR1 SEHNR, CDR2 FQNEAQ (reference sequence). The CDR3 is 16 amino acids. Trimming stripped 5 bases from V and 5 bases from J, with 19 bases between. CDR3 bases: TGTGCCAGCAGCCATGAAGGATGGGCGGGGAACAATGAGCAGTTCTTC. Amino acids: CASSHEGWAGNNEQFF.

The V and J genes are TRBV27 and TRBJ1-5; D unresolved. The CDR3 is 18 amino acids. Trimming cost V 2 bases and J 1 base, with 18 bases left between them. Germline CDR1 is MNHEY and CDR2 is SMNVEV (reference sequence). The CDR3 nucleotides are TGTGCCAGCAGTTTAAAAGGTTGGATCGTCCAAAGCAATCAGCCCCAGCATTTT. This translates into CASSLKGWIVQSNQPQHF.

The V gene is TRBV4-3, the J gene TRBJ2-7, with D perhaps matching TRBD2 (6 bases). V was cut by 4 bases and J by 7 bases, with 20 bases left in between. This CDR3 region has 15 residues. In germline, CDR1 is LGHNA, CDR2 YSLEER. The CDR3 is CASSLHREPFWEQYF. CDR3 coding DNA: TGCGCCAGCAGCCTTCATCGGGAGCCTTTTTGGGAGCAGTACTTC.

This clone was observed once. The gene calls are TRBV6-5 and TRBJ2-5; no clear D. The CDR3 contains 14 residues. Trimming took 2 bases from V and 5 from J, leaving 12 bases between them. Germline loops: CDR1 MNHEY, CDR2 SVGAGI. The CDR3 nucleotides read TGTGCCAGCAGTTACACGGGTATGGGGGAGACCCAGTACTTC. Translation: CASSYTGMGETQYF.

Details on this clone: Other DNA sequences of this sample code for an identical CDR3. This rearrangement joins TRBV5-6 to TRBJ2-5; D is perhaps TRBD2 (6 bases). Trimming left V 0 bases short and J 4 bases short, with 10 bases between. Germline V gives CDR1 SGHDT, CDR2 YYEEEE. The CDR3 consists of 14 residues. CDR3 sequence: CASSLGLVRETQYF. For the CDR3, the DNA is TGTGCCAGCAGCTTGGGACTAGTAAGAGAGACCCAGTACTTC.

V gene TRBV7-2 combines with J gene TRBJ1-2; TRBD1 might be the D (6 bases). Trimming removed 4 bases at V and 6 bases at J, with 18 bases between. The length of the CDR3 is 15 residues. CDR1 and CDR2 from the germline V gene are SGHTA and FQGNSA. The CDR3 here is CASSYTTGSGNGYTF. The DNA of the CDR3 is TGTGCCAGCAGCTATACAACAGGGAGTGGGAATGGCTACACCTTC.

The rearrangement uses TRBV6-5 and TRBJ1-1; TRBD1 aligns across 9 bases. The CDR3 has 14 amino acids. CDR1 is MNHEY, CDR2 SVGAGI, per germline. V dropped 4 bases and J dropped 3; count of bases not matched to a gene: 3. In DNA form, the CDR3 reads TGTGCCAGCAGTTCCACAGGGGGCTACACTGAAGCTTTCTTT. This codes for CASSSTGGYTEAFF.

The chain employs TRBV28 and TRBJ1-1; no reliable D call. The germline V and J ends were trimmed by 5 bases and 6 bases, with 4 bases remaining between them. Germline V gives CDR1 MDHEN, CDR2 SYDVKM. There are 10 residues in the CDR3. This CDR3 reads CASSEAEAFF. The CDR3 bases are TGTGCCAGCAGTGAGGCTGAAGCTTTCTTT. Full variable domain (missing parts from reference TRBV28 and TRBJ1-1): DVKVTQSSRYLVKRTGEKVFLECVQDMDHENMFWYRQDPGLGLRLIYFSYDVKMKEKGDIPEGYSVSREKKERFSLILESASTNQTSMYLCASSEAEAFFGQGTRLTVV.

Points on this clone: Other DNA sequences from this sample encode an identical CDR3 as well. V and J are TRBV28 and TRBJ1-1; D call uncertain. CDR1 is MDHEN, CDR2 SYDVKM, per germline. The CDR3 length is 13 residues. The germline V and J ends were trimmed by 3 bases and 1 base, with 6 bases remaining between them. CDR3 residues: CASSFGANTEAFF. DNA for the CDR3: TGTGCCAGCAGTTTTGGAGCGAACACTGAAGCTTTCTTT.

The chain is built from TRBV28 and TRBJ2-5, with no clear D. V was cut by 4 bases and J by 5 bases, with 5 bases left in between. The CDR3 is made up of 11 amino acids. Germline CDR1 MDHEN, CDR2 SYDVKM. CDR3 bases: TGTGCCAGCAGTTCGCCGGAGACCCAGTACTTC. Protein: CASSSPETQYF.

This clone was found once. V usage is TRBV27 and J usage is TRBJ2-7, with TRBD1 matching 9 bases. V trimming: 5 bases; J trimming: 6 bases; junction bases outside the gene matches: 5. There are 13 residues in the CDR3. CDR1 MNHEY and CDR2 SMNVEV come from the germline V gene (reference sequence). The CDR3 is CASSPGTGREQYF. CDR3 DNA sequence: TGTGCCAGCAGTCCAGGGACAGGGCGCGAGCAGTACTTC.

The chain has TRBV11-2 and TRBJ2-5; 10 bases are a match to TRBD1. This CDR3 contains 16 residues. From germline, CDR1 is SGHAT and CDR2 FQNNGV. The J segment lost 1 base and the V segment lost 5 bases, leaving 7 bases of the junction unmatched. CDR3 in amino acids: CASSIGTGVLQETQYF. Written as DNA, the CDR3 is TGTGCCAGCAGCATCGGGACAGGGGTTCTCCAAGAGACCCAGTACTTC.

This chain joins TRBV27 and TRBJ1-2, with D tentatively TRBD1 (6 bases). The CDR3 length is 15 residues. CDR1 is MNHEY and CDR2 is SMNVEV in the germline V gene (reference sequence). The V and J ends lost 6 bases and 4 bases respectively, with 18 bases between them. CDR3 coding DNA: TGTGCCAGCAGCCTGGGGGGGCCAGGGCCCTATGGCTACACCTTC. This translates into CASSLGGPGPYGYTF.

CDR3 nucleotide sequence: TGTGCCATCAGTGACACGGACTGGACTAGCACAGATACGCAGTATTTT. Translated, it gives CAISDTDWTSTDTQYF. The chain uses TRBV10-3 and TRBJ2-3, with TRBD2 as a possible D gene (5 bases). Germline V gene lookup returns CDR1 ENHRY and CDR2 SYGVKD. V shed 3 bases and J shed 0 bases, with 13 bases lying between them. The CDR3 is 16 residues long.

The chain employs TRBV5-1 and TRBJ1-1, with 7 nucleotides matching TRBD1. The germline gives CDR1 SGHRS, CDR2 YFSETQ. V trimming: 3 bases; J trimming: 0 bases; junction bases outside the gene matches: 2. The CDR3 covers 14 residues. CDR3 DNA sequence: TGCGCCAGCAGCTGGAGGGGGCTGAACACTGAAGCTTTCTTT. Protein sequence: CASSWRGLNTEAFF.

The gene calls are TRBV30 and TRBJ2-3; 8 bases fit TRBD2. V lost 5 bases to trimming and J lost 4 bases; unmatched junction nucleotides: 8. CDR1 is GTSNPN, CDR2 SVGIG, per germline (reference sequence). The CDR3 is 14 amino acids. The CDR3 reads CAWDIAGNADTQYF. Here the CDR3 DNA reads TGTGCCTGGGACATAGCGGGAAACGCAGATACGCAGTATTTT. Drawing the rest from reference TRBV30 and TRBJ2-3, the complete variable domain is SQTIHQWPATLVQPVGSPLSLECTVEGTSNPNLYWYRQAAGRGLQLLFYSVGIGQISSEVPQNLSASRPQDRQFILSSKKLLLSDSGFYLCAWDIAGNADTQYFGPGTRLTVL.